A selection of T cell receptor beta chains follows, all from one sample in a study of blood T cells in healthy people across ages. One entry per CDR3 protein, called by TCRdb with MiXCR from the 5' RACE reads. Seen here are 1 million to 1.2 million distinct CDR3 sequences, more than 30% observed once, and the top ten hold over 10%. Sequencing was performed on blood. These receptors were taken from a man aged 18 to 35 in good health. CDR3s include the opening cysteine and the closing phenylalanine or tryptophan. The D gene is left open where the match is weak. Not all rows give a size; the values are once, few, many and, for expanded clones, a class.

size,V,D,J,DNA,CDR3
NA,TRBV4-2,TRBD1,TRBJ1-1,TGTGCCAGCAGCCAAGAGGGGGGGACAGGGGGCTTCAGCACTGAAGCTTTCTTT,CASSQEGGTGGFSTEAFF
few,TRBV6-5,NA,TRBJ1-2,TGTGCCAGCAGTTACCAAGGGACTCATGGCTACACCTTC,CASSYQGTHGYTF
NA,TRBV12-3/TRBV12-4,TRBD1,TRBJ1-2,TGTGCCAGCAGTTTCGAGGGGGCGTTCCATGGCTACACCTTC,CASSFEGAFHGYTF
NA,TRBV30,TRBD1,TRBJ2-4,TGTGCCTGGAGCCCCGGGACAGGCCCGAACATTCAGTACTTC,CAWSPGTGPNIQYF
NA,TRBV7-2,TRBD1,TRBJ2-7,TGTGCCAGCAGCCCTCAGACAGGGGGTATCTACGAGCAGTACTTC,CASSPQTGGIYEQYF
NA,TRBV20-1,TRBD1,TRBJ2-3,TGCAGTGCTAGAGATGGGACAGGGCTTACAGATACGCAGTATTTT,CSARDGTGLTDTQYF
NA,TRBV6-5,TRBD1,TRBJ1-2,TGTGCCAGCACTCAACTGGGACAGGGGAATGGCTACACCTTC,CASTQLGQGNGYTF
many,TRBV27,NA,TRBJ2-3,TGTGCCAGCAGTCTCAGTGCTAGCACAGATACGCAGTATTTT,CASSLSASTDTQYF
few,TRBV5-1,TRBD2,TRBJ2-7,TGCGCCAGCAGCTTGGTTATCGGCCAAGGGAGGGACGAGCAGTACTTC,CASSLVIGQGRDEQYF
few,TRBV27,NA,TRBJ2-1,TGTGCCAGCAGCTTTGACAGAGACAATGAGCAGTTCTTC,CASSFDRDNEQFF
NA,TRBV27,NA,TRBJ1-1,TGTGCCAGCAGTGTATATAGACAGAATGAAGCTTTCTTT,CASSVYRQNEAFF
NA,TRBV4-2,NA,TRBJ2-5,TGTGCCAGCAGCCAGGACCGACAACAAGAGACCCAGTACTTC,CASSQDRQQETQYF
NA,TRBV20-1,TRBD2,TRBJ2-3,TGCAGTGCTCACGGGGGGGGGCGTACAGATACGCAGTATTTT,CSAHGGGRTDTQYF
NA,TRBV20-1,TRBD2,TRBJ2-5,TGCAGTGCTACCACCGGGACTAGCGGGGGATTGGAGACCCAGTACTTC,CSATTGTSGGLETQYF
few,TRBV7-2,TRBD1,TRBJ2-1,TGTGCCAGCAGCTTAGCTGGGACAGGGCCCTACAATGAGCAGTTCTTC,CASSLAGTGPYNEQFF
NA,TRBV2,NA,TRBJ1-5,TGTGCCAGCAGTGAGGTTCGGGGCCCTCAGCCCCAGCATTTT,CASSEVRGPQPQHF
NA,TRBV29-1,NA,TRBJ1-1,TGCAGCGTTGGAGGGATTCTGGGGTACGCTGAAGCTTTCTTT,CSVGGILGYAEAFF
NA,TRBV25-1,NA,TRBJ2-1,TGTGCCAGCAGTGATCAAGGAGGTGAGCAGTTCTTC,CASSDQGGEQFF
NA,TRBV20-1,NA,TRBJ1-5,TGCAGTGCTAGAGTGTGGCAGGCGGCCCATCAGCCCCAGCATTTT,CSARVWQAAHQPQHF
NA,TRBV5-1,TRBD1,TRBJ2-1,TGCGCCAGCAGCTTTTTCGGCCAGGGGGACAATGAGCAGTTCTTC,CASSFFGQGDNEQFF
NA,TRBV7-2,NA,TRBJ2-3,TGTGCCAGCAGTCCTAGACTAGACCCCCACACAGATACGCAGTATTTT,CASSPRLDPHTDTQYF
NA,TRBV2,NA,TRBJ2-3,TGTGCCAGCAGTGGCAGGGACGATACGCAGTATTTT,CASSGRDDTQYF
NA,TRBV6-4,NA,TRBJ1-2,TGTGCCAGCACCTTGACCCCGGGATCTGCTGGCTACACCTTC,CASTLTPGSAGYTF
NA,TRBV5-1,TRBD1,TRBJ2-1,TGCGCCAGCAGCTTACACGGACAGGGTCCCTACAATGAGCAGTTCTTC,CASSLHGQGPYNEQFF
NA,TRBV4-1,NA,TRBJ1-1,TGCGCCAGCAGCCAATTCGGTTTAGCGAACACTGGAGCTTTCTTT,CASSQFGLANTGAFF
NA,TRBV5-1,NA,TRBJ2-3,TGCGCCAGCAGCTTCACAGGGTTGGCAGATACGCGGTATTTT,CASSFTGLADTRYF
NA,TRBV10-3,NA,TRBJ2-5,TGTGCCATCACGGGGCAGGAAGGCGAGACCCAGTACTTC,CAITGQEGETQYF
few,TRBV15,NA,TRBJ2-1,TGTGCCACCAGCAGAGAGGGGGCACCCCGGAATGAGCAGTTCTTC,CATSREGAPRNEQFF
NA,TRBV12-3/TRBV12-4,TRBD1,TRBJ2-3,TGTGCCAGCAGTTCGCTGAGGGACAGTGGAACAGATACGCGGTATTTT,CASSSLRDSGTDTRYF
NA,TRBV12-3/TRBV12-4,NA,TRBJ1-4,TGTGCCAGCAGTCTCCGGGGTGATGGCGAAAAACTGTTTTTT,CASSLRGDGEKLFF
NA,TRBV12-3/TRBV12-4,NA,TRBJ2-4,TGTGCCAGCACCCCGCTTGTCGGAAACATTCAGTACTTC,CASTPLVGNIQYF
few,TRBV4-1,NA,TRBJ2-1,TGCGCCAGCAGCCAAGATAGAACAAACAATGAGCAGTTCTTC,CASSQDRTNNEQFF
NA,TRBV29-1,NA,TRBJ2-1,TGCAGCGTTGCGGTGGGGGGTTACAATGAGCAGTTCTTC,CSVAVGGYNEQFF
NA,TRBV30,NA,TRBJ2-1,TGTGCCTGGAGGGATGTGAACAATGAGCAGTTCTTC,CAWRDVNNEQFF
NA,TRBV4-1,NA,TRBJ2-5,TGCGCCAGCAGCCAAGTTAGTATGGAGACCCAGTACTTC,CASSQVSMETQYF
few,TRBV7-9,NA,TRBJ1-2,TGTGCCAGCAGCTTCGCAGGCGCCTCTATCGGCTACACCTTC,CASSFAGASIGYTF
many,TRBV12-3/TRBV12-4,TRBD1,TRBJ1-1,TGTGCCAGCAGCCCAGGGGGAAGGACTGAAGCTTTCTTT,CASSPGGRTEAFF